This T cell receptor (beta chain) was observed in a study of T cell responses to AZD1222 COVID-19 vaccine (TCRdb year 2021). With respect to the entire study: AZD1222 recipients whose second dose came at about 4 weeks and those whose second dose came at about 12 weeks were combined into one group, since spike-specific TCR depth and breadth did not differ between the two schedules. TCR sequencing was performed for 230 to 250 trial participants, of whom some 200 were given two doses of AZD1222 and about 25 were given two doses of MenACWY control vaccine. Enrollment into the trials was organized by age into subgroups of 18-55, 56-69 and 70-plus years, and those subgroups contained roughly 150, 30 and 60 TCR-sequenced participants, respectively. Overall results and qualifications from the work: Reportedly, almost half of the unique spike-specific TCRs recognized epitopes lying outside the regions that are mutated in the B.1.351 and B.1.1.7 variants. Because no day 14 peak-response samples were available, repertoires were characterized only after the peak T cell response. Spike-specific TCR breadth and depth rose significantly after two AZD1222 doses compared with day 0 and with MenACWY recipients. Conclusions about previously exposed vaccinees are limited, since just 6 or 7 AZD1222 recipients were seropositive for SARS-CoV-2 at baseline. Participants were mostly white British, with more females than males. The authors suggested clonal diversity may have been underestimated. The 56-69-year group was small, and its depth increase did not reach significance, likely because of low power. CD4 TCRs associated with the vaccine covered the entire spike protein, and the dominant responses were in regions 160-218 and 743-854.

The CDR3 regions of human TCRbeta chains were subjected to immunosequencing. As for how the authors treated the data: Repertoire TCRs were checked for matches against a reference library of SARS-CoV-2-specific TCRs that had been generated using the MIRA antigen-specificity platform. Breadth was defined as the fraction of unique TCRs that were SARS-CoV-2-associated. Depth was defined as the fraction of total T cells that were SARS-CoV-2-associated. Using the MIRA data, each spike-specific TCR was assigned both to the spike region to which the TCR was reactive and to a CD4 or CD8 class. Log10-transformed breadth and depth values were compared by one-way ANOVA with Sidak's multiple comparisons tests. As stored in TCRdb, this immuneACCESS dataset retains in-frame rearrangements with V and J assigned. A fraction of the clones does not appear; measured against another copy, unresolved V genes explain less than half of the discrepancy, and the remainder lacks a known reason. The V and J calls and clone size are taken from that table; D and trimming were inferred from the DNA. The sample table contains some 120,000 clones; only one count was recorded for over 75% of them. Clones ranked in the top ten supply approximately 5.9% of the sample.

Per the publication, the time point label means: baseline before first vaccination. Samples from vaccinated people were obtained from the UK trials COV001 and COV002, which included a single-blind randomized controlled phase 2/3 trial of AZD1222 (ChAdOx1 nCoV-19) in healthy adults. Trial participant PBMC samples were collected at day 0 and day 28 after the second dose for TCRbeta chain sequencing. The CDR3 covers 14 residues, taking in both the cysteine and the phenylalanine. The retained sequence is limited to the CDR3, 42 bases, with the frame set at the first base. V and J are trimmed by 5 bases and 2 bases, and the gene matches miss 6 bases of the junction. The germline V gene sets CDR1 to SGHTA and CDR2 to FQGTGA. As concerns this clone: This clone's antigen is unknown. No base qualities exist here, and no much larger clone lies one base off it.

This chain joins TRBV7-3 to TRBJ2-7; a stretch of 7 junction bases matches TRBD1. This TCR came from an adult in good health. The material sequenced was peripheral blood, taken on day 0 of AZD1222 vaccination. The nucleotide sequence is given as TGTGCCAGCAGCATTAACAGGGGCCCCTACGAGCAGTACTTC. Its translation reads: CASSINRGPYEQYF.